This T cell receptor (beta chain) was identified in a study of OX40 agonist ivuxolimab in advanced cancers. At the level of the study: Every 2 weeks, patients received ivuxolimab intravenously, dosed at 0.01 to 10 mg/kg.

A word on this clone: Its antigen is not identified.

The method was immunoSEQ multiplex PCR; TCRdb's version includes in-frame clones alone and lacks a portion of them. The repertoire holds 70,000 to 95,000 clones, with 94% as singletons. Study-level points and caveats: Expanded clones were, on average, more numerous in CD8+ T cells than in CD4+. Part of the nonresponder group also had normalized T-cell clonal expansion that was low.

This CDR3 comprises 15 residues. V lost 7 bases and J lost 6; bases outside the gene matches: 11. Germline CDR1 reads MDHEN; CDR2 reads SYDVKM. The chain employs TRBV28 and TRBJ1-2, with 10 bases fitting TRBD1. The sequencing here drew on CD4+ or CD8+ T cells sorted from blood, taken in a trial of the OX40 agonist ivuxolimab. The clonotype was recovered from an adult with an advanced solid tumor such as melanoma, head and neck, liver or kidney cancer. The CDR3 DNA reads as TGTGCCAGCATATGGGGGACAGGGGAGCCCCATGGCTACACCTTC. Residues: CASIWGTGEPHGYTF.